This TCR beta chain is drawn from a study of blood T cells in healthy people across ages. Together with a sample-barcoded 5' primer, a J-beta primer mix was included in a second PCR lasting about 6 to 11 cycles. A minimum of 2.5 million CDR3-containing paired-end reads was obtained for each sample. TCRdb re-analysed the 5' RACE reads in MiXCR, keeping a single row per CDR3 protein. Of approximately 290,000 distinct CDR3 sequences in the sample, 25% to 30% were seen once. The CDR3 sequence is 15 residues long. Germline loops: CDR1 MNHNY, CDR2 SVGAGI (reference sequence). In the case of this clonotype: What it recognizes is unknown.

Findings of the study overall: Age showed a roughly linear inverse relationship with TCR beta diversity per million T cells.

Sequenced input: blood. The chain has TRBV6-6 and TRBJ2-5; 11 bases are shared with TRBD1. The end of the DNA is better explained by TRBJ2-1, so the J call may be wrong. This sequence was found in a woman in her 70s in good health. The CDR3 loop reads CASSSGTGGGNEQFF. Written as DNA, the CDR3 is TGTGCCAGCAGTTCCGGGACAGGGGGAGGGAATGAGCAGTTCTTC.